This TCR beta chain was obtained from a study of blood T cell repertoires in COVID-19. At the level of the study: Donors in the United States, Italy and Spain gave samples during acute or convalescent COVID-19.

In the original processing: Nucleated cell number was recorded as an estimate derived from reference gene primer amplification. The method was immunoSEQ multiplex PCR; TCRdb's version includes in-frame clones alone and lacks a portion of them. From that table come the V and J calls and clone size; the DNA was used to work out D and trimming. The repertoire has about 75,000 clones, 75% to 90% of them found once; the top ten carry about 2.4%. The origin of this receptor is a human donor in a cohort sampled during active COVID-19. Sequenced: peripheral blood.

The CDR3 coding sequence is TGTGCCAGCATCACAGGGGGAAGCTCTGGAAACACCATATATTTT. This gives the protein CASITGGSSGNTIYF. The rearrangement uses TRBV6-6 and TRBJ1-3; 8 nucleotides align to TRBD1. The V segment lost 7 bases and the J segment 0 bases; nucleotides outside the gene matches: 5. The germline CDR1 and CDR2 sequences are MNHNY and SVGAGI (reference sequence). The CDR3 contains 15 residues.